The rows below give T cell receptor beta chains drawn from one sample of a study of blood T cell repertoires in COVID-19. Clones were sequenced by immunoSEQ multiplex PCR, and TCRdb holds only the in-frame ones, with some missing. The sample lists 90,000 to 120,000 clones, about two thirds occurring once. Source material: peripheral blood. Every receptor here comes from a middle-aged woman with acute or convalescent COVID-19. CDR3s include the opening cysteine and the closing phenylalanine or tryptophan. A D gene is named only where the DNA matches it firmly. Clone size is given for some rows only: seen once, a few or many times, or a class if the clone is expanded.

d_call: TRBD1
j_call: TRBJ2-5
v_call: TRBV6-5
clone_size: NA
cdr3_nt: TGTGCCAGCAGCGAGGGACAGCGAGAGACCCAGTACTTC
cdr3_aa: CASSEGQRETQYF

d_call: TRBD1
j_call: TRBJ2-1
v_call: TRBV29-1
clone_size: NA
cdr3_nt: TGCAGCGTTGAACGGGACAGGGACAATGAGCAGTTCTTC
cdr3_aa: CSVERDRDNEQFF

d_call: TRBD2
j_call: TRBJ2-2
v_call: TRBV19
clone_size: NA
cdr3_nt: TGTGCCAGTAGTAGGGTACTAGCGGGACCGAACACCGGGGAGCTGTTTTTT
cdr3_aa: CASSRVLAGPNTGELFF

d_call: TRBD1
j_call: TRBJ1-2
v_call: TRBV24-1
clone_size: once
cdr3_nt: TGTGCCACCAGTGATGGAGGACAGGCTCCCTATGGCTACACCTTC
cdr3_aa: CATSDGGQAPYGYTF

d_call: NA
j_call: TRBJ2-5
v_call: TRBV30
clone_size: few
cdr3_nt: TGTGCCTGGAGTGTAGGTGGGGAGCTGAAGACCCAGTACTTC
cdr3_aa: CAWSVGGELKTQYF

d_call: NA
j_call: TRBJ1-3
v_call: TRBV7-2
clone_size: NA
cdr3_nt: TGTGCCAGCAGCTCGCCGGGATCACAACCCACCATATATTTT
cdr3_aa: CASSSPGSQPTIYF

d_call: NA
j_call: TRBJ2-1
v_call: TRBV11-2
clone_size: NA
cdr3_nt: TGTGCCAGCAGCTACAGCCACGAGCAGTTCTTC
cdr3_aa: CASSYSHEQFF

d_call: TRBD2
j_call: TRBJ2-1
v_call: TRBV2
clone_size: NA
cdr3_nt: TGTGCCAGCAGTCCTAATGGGATGGGAGGGAATGAGCAGTTCTTC
cdr3_aa: CASSPNGMGGNEQFF

d_call: NA
j_call: TRBJ2-1
v_call: TRBV11-2
clone_size: NA
cdr3_nt: TGTGCCAGCAGCCTGATCGGGACTTTCTCCAATGAGCAGTTCTTC
cdr3_aa: CASSLIGTFSNEQFF

d_call: TRBD2
j_call: TRBJ2-1
v_call: TRBV28
clone_size: NA
cdr3_nt: TGTGCCAGCAGTCCGCGGGGGGGCCGGCACAATGAGCAGTTCTTC
cdr3_aa: CASSPRGGRHNEQFF

d_call: NA
j_call: TRBJ1-3
v_call: TRBV10-3
clone_size: NA
cdr3_nt: TGTGCCATCAGTGTCGACAGGGGAAACACCATATATTTT
cdr3_aa: CAISVDRGNTIYF

d_call: NA
j_call: TRBJ1-5
v_call: TRBV5-4
clone_size: NA
cdr3_nt: TGTGCCAGCAGCTCCGGACAGAATCAGCCCCAGCATTTT
cdr3_aa: CASSSGQNQPQHF

d_call: NA
j_call: TRBJ1-2
v_call: TRBV5-4
clone_size: once
cdr3_nt: TGTGCCAGCAGCACCCGACAGGACTCCTATGGCTACACCTTC
cdr3_aa: CASSTRQDSYGYTF

d_call: NA
j_call: TRBJ2-1
v_call: TRBV24-1
clone_size: NA
cdr3_nt: TGTGCCACCAGTGACAGAAACAATGAGCAGTTCTTC
cdr3_aa: CATSDRNNEQFF

d_call: NA
j_call: TRBJ1-1
v_call: TRBV30
clone_size: NA
cdr3_nt: TGTGCCTGGAGTAGGGGGGGGCTCACTGAAGCTTTCTTT
cdr3_aa: CAWSRGGLTEAFF

d_call: TRBD1
j_call: TRBJ2-7
v_call: TRBV7-3
clone_size: NA
cdr3_nt: TGTGCCAGCAGCCTACAGGGGAGAGGGTCCAGCGAGCAGTACTTC
cdr3_aa: CASSLQGRGSSEQYF

d_call: TRBD1
j_call: TRBJ1-1
v_call: TRBV6-6
clone_size: NA
cdr3_nt: TGTGCCAGCAGTTCCGCAGGGACAGGAATGGGAGCTTTCTTT
cdr3_aa: CASSSAGTGMGAFF

d_call: NA
j_call: TRBJ2-2
v_call: TRBV12-3/TRBV12-4
clone_size: few
cdr3_nt: TGTGCCAGCAGCTTCCCGGGCGGGGAGCTGTTTTTT
cdr3_aa: CASSFPGGELFF

d_call: NA
j_call: TRBJ2-1
v_call: TRBV5-1
clone_size: NA
cdr3_nt: TGCGCCAGCAGCTTGGACGGGGGGCTGGGAGATGAGCAGTTCTTC
cdr3_aa: CASSLDGGLGDEQFF

d_call: NA
j_call: TRBJ2-7
v_call: TRBV19
clone_size: NA
cdr3_nt: TGTGCCAGTAGACCGGGACTCCAGACCTACGAGCAGTACTTC
cdr3_aa: CASRPGLQTYEQYF

d_call: NA
j_call: TRBJ2-5
v_call: TRBV5-1
clone_size: NA
cdr3_nt: TGCGCCAGCACATACCGGGGTTACCAAGAGACCCAGTACTTC
cdr3_aa: CASTYRGYQETQYF

d_call: NA
j_call: TRBJ2-7
v_call: TRBV3-1/TRBV3-2
clone_size: NA
cdr3_nt: TGTGCCAGCAGCCAAGGAGCGGACGGACAGTACTTC
cdr3_aa: CASSQGADGQYF

d_call: NA
j_call: TRBJ2-3
v_call: TRBV11-2
clone_size: NA
cdr3_nt: TGTGCCAGCAGCTTCAGAGGGGGTAGCACAGATACGCAGTATTTT
cdr3_aa: CASSFRGGSTDTQYF

d_call: TRBD1
j_call: TRBJ2-7
v_call: TRBV5-4
clone_size: few
cdr3_nt: TGTGCCAGCAGCCCGGGACAGGCCTCCTACGAGCAGTACTTC
cdr3_aa: CASSPGQASYEQYF

d_call: NA
j_call: TRBJ2-7
v_call: TRBV5-4
clone_size: few
cdr3_nt: TGTGCCAGCAGCTTGGATCCGGGGAGCGACGAGCAGTACTTC
cdr3_aa: CASSLDPGSDEQYF

d_call: TRBD2
j_call: TRBJ2-2
v_call: TRBV5-1
clone_size: NA
cdr3_nt: TGCGCCAGCAGTAGCGGGCTTGGTGGCGACACCGGGGAGCTGTTTTTT
cdr3_aa: CASSSGLGGDTGELFF

d_call: NA
j_call: TRBJ1-2
v_call: TRBV5-4
clone_size: NA
cdr3_nt: TGTGCCAGCAGCTTGGGTCAGGATAACTATGGCTACACCTTC
cdr3_aa: CASSLGQDNYGYTF

d_call: NA
j_call: TRBJ1-1
v_call: TRBV30
clone_size: few
cdr3_nt: TGTGCCTGGGGACAGAACACTGAAGCTTTCTTT
cdr3_aa: CAWGQNTEAFF